These T cell receptor beta chains were read from a single sample in a study of cytomegalovirus exposure and HLA in healthy donors. This table comes from immunoSEQ multiplex PCR, and its TCRdb copy is limited to in-frame clones, with some not included. Altogether around 99,000 clones are present, around nine tenths being singletons, with the ten largest covering roughly 2.2%. The specimen was PBMCs. These receptors were obtained from a woman between 18 and 30 years old in good health and CMV-seronegative. CDR3s include the opening cysteine and the closing phenylalanine or tryptophan. D genes are given only for firm matches. The size entry is marked missing in some rows and otherwise reads once, few, many or a size class.

-	TRBJ2-7	-	TRBV18	CASSPGRGPYEQYF	TGTGCCAGCTCACCCGGGCGGGGCCCCTACGAGCAGTACTTC
-	TRBJ2-7	TRBD1	TRBV30	CAWSDRTGLSYEQYF	TGTGCCTGGAGTGACCGGACAGGACTTTCCTACGAGCAGTACTTC
-	TRBJ2-5	-	TRBV18	CASSPSAAGQETQYF	TGTGCCAGCTCACCCTCAGCTGCGGGTCAAGAGACCCAGTACTTC
few	TRBJ1-1	-	TRBV30	CAWREGTEAFF	TGTGCCTGGAGGGAGGGGACTGAAGCTTTCTTT
-	TRBJ1-2	TRBD1	TRBV6-5	CASTPQGSSGYTF	TGTGCCAGCACCCCACAGGGGTCTTCTGGCTACACCTTC
-	TRBJ1-2	-	TRBV4-2	CASSQGLSGNYGYTF	TGTGCCAGCAGCCAGGGGTTGTCGGGGAACTATGGCTACACCTTC
-	TRBJ1-2	-	TRBV7-2	CASSPRLGENYGYTF	TGTGCCAGCAGCCCCCGGCTCGGGGAGAACTATGGCTACACCTTC
-	TRBJ1-1	TRBD1	TRBV9	CASSVVTGATEAFF	TGTGCCAGCAGCGTTGTGACAGGGGCCACTGAAGCTTTCTTT
-	TRBJ2-3	TRBD2	TRBV18	CASSPRLAGVSDTQYF	TGTGCCAGCTCACCACGGCTAGCGGGGGTATCAGATACGCAGTATTTT
-	TRBJ1-6	TRBD1	TRBV11-2	CASSQGQGARSPLHF	TGTGCCAGCAGCCAGGGACAGGGGGCGCGGTCACCCCTCCACTTT
-	TRBJ2-5	-	TRBV5-1	CASSAGAVTRQETQYF	TGCGCCAGCAGCGCCGGAGCGGTGACCCGCCAAGAGACCCAGTACTTC
few	TRBJ2-7	TRBD1	TRBV19	CASSIGNRGSYEQYF	TGTGCCAGTAGTATAGGGAACAGGGGCTCCTACGAGCAGTACTTC
-	TRBJ2-2	TRBD1	TRBV10-3	CAIRDPRGSSGELFF	TGTGCCATCCGGGACCCCAGGGGGTCGTCCGGGGAGCTGTTTTTT
-	TRBJ2-1	-	TRBV27	CASSHTPSPYRGGNEQFF	TGTGCCAGCAGTCATACCCCCTCCCCCTACAGGGGGGGAAATGAGCAGTTCTTC
-	TRBJ1-2	TRBD1	TRBV4-1	CASSQETGLRGYTF	TGCGCCAGCAGCCAAGAGACAGGGCTGCGTGGCTACACCTTC
-	TRBJ2-1	TRBD2	TRBV6-1	CASSEGLAGGDEQFF	TGTGCCAGCAGTGAAGGACTAGCGGGGGGCGATGAGCAGTTCTTC
-	TRBJ2-3	-	TRBV9	CASSVDQANTQYF	TGTGCCAGCAGCGTAGATCAGGCGAATACGCAGTATTTT
-	TRBJ2-7	-	TRBV4-1	CASSQGGGGSTDEQYF	TGCGCCAGCAGCCAAGGGGGCGGGGGCTCTACGGACGAGCAGTACTTC
-	TRBJ2-1	TRBD2	TRBV29-1	CSVEGIAGALLNEQFF	TGCAGCGTTGAAGGGATAGCGGGAGCCCTTCTGAATGAGCAGTTCTTC
-	TRBJ2-1	TRBD2	TRBV5-1	CASSFRREGFDEQFF	TGCGCCAGCAGCTTTAGGCGGGAGGGGTTCGATGAGCAGTTCTTC
once	TRBJ2-7	TRBD1	TRBV5-1	CASSLDGTGDYEQYF	TGCGCCAGCAGCTTGGACGGGACAGGAGACTACGAGCAGTACTTC
once	TRBJ2-7	-	TRBV29-1	CSVSKTGGLNEQYF	TGCAGCGTGAGCAAAACGGGGGGCTTAAACGAGCAGTACTTC
-	TRBJ2-3	TRBD2	TRBV19	CASMRSSGGTTDTQYF	TGTGCCAGTATGCGCAGTAGCGGGGGGACCACAGATACGCAGTATTTT
-	TRBJ2-5	-	TRBV9	CASSVADQETQYF	TGTGCCAGCAGCGTCGCGGACCAAGAGACCCAGTACTTC
-	TRBJ1-1	-	TRBV7-3	CASSPRASKSEAFF	TGTGCCAGCAGCCCGCGGGCCTCGAAAAGTGAAGCTTTCTTT
-	TRBJ1-6	-	TRBV30	CAWRVPDSLSSSPLHF	TGTGCCTGGAGAGTTCCCGACAGCCTGTCAAGTTCACCCCTCCACTTT
-	TRBJ2-1	-	TRBV7-9	CASKLTGGDYNEQFF	TGTGCCAGCAAACTAACAGGGGGGGATTACAATGAGCAGTTCTTC
-	TRBJ2-1	-	TRBV11-3	CASSLEDRASHYNEQFF	TGTGCCAGCAGCTTAGAAGATCGGGCTAGCCATTACAATGAGCAGTTCTTC
-	TRBJ1-2	-	TRBV4-3	CASSQDYALRTF	TGCGCCAGCAGCCAAGATTACGCTCTTCGGACCTTC
-	TRBJ2-1	TRBD1	TRBV5-1	CASSTAGQGDEQFF	TGCGCCAGCAGCACTGCGGGACAGGGGGATGAGCAGTTCTTC
-	TRBJ1-1	-	TRBV7-6	CASSLARGNTEAFF	TGTGCCAGCAGCTTAGCACGGGGGAACACTGAAGCTTTCTTT
-	TRBJ1-1	-	TRBV11-2	CASSSDWSEAFF	TGTGCCAGCAGCTCGGACTGGTCTGAAGCTTTCTTT
-	TRBJ2-5	TRBD2	TRBV7-9	CASSSRGGPPEQETQYF	TGTGCCAGCAGCTCGAGGGGAGGGCCGCCCGAACAAGAGACCCAGTACTTC
once	TRBJ2-7	TRBD2	TRBV18	CASSLGTSGASYEQYF	TGTGCCAGCTCCTTAGGGACTAGCGGGGCCTCCTACGAGCAGTACTTC
-	TRBJ2-5	TRBD2	TRBV28	CASSLWRERAETQYF	TGTGCCAGCAGTTTATGGCGGGAGAGGGCAGAGACCCAGTACTTC
-	TRBJ2-5	-	TRBV7-9	CASSFSGEETQYF	TGTGCCAGCAGCTTTTCAGGGGAAGAGACCCAGTACTTC
-	TRBJ2-1	TRBD2	TRBV5-1	CASKGTGHNTSGSLNPYNEQFF	TGCGCCAGCAAGGGGACAGGTCATAATACTAGCGGGAGTCTTAATCCCTACAATGAGCAGTTCTTC
-	TRBJ1-2	-	TRBV6-5	CASRLQGDYGYTF	TGTGCCAGCAGACTACAGGGAGACTATGGCTACACCTTC
-	TRBJ1-2	-	TRBV11-2	CASSYRFSSYGYTF	TGTGCCAGCAGCTACAGATTCTCGAGCTATGGCTACACCTTC
-	TRBJ1-4	-	TRBV9	CASSSNEGREKLFF	TGTGCCAGCAGCTCCAACGAGGGAAGAGAAAAACTGTTTTTT
-	TRBJ2-7	TRBD2	TRBV28	CATERGRYEQYF	TGTGCTACCGAGCGGGGACGCTACGAGCAGTACTTC
-	TRBJ2-6	-	TRBV19	CASRSGAGANVLTF	TGTGCCAGTAGGTCGGGAGCTGGGGCCAACGTCCTGACTTTC
-	TRBJ2-1	-	TRBV5-6	CASSLAVEQFF	TGTGCCAGCAGCTTGGCGGTTGAGCAGTTCTTC